Listed below are T cell receptor beta chains from one sample, sequenced in a study of T cell responses to AZD1222 COVID-19 vaccine. TCRdb's copy holds only in-frame clones and misses some; the assay was immunoSEQ multiplex PCR. The sample includes fewer than 80,000 clones, 88% of them seen just once. Sequenced material: peripheral blood, taken 28 days after the second dose of the MenACWY control vaccine. These receptors were collected from an adult who received the MenACWY meningococcal vaccine as a control. Both conserved end residues are part of each CDR3. The D gene is left open where the match is weak. Clone size is given for some rows only: seen once, a few or many times, or a class if the clone is expanded.

j_call	clone_size	v_call	d_call	cdr3_aa	cdr3_nt
TRBJ2-1	.	TRBV24-1	.	CATSDSPGQGRDNEQFF	TGTGCCACCAGTGATTCCCCAGGGCAGGGCAGGGACAATGAGCAGTTCTTC
TRBJ1-5	.	TRBV5-8	.	CASRLEEGGYSNQPQHF	TGTGCCAGCAGACTAGAAGAGGGGGGATATAGCAATCAGCCCCAGCATTTT
TRBJ2-5	once	TRBV2	.	CASSEAGETQYF	TGTGCCAGCAGTGAAGCTGGGGAGACCCAGTACTTC
TRBJ1-1	.	TRBV29-1	TRBD1	CSGGPTGAGTEAFF	TGCAGCGGGGGCCCGACAGGGGCCGGCACTGAAGCTTTCTTT
TRBJ2-2	.	TRBV7-6	TRBD1	CASSLAPGGNTGELFF	TGTGCCAGCAGCTTAGCGCCAGGGGGGAACACCGGGGAGCTGTTTTTT
TRBJ1-3	.	TRBV7-3	.	CASSSGFSGNTIYF	TGTGCCAGCAGCTCCGGGTTCTCTGGAAACACCATATATTTT
TRBJ2-1	.	TRBV28	TRBD2	CASSAPGLAGAQFF	TGTGCCAGCAGTGCGCCGGGACTAGCGGGGGCGCAGTTCTTC
TRBJ1-2	.	TRBV19	.	CASSRQNYGYTF	TGTGCCAGTAGTAGGCAGAACTATGGCTACACCTTC
TRBJ1-5	.	TRBV6-1	.	CASSEGAGGNQPQHF	TGTGCCAGCAGTGAAGGGGCAGGTGGCAATCAGCCCCAGCATTTT
TRBJ1-6	.	TRBV5-4	.	CASSLDPGQAMGSLHF	TGTGCCAGCAGCTTGGACCCCGGTCAGGCCATGGGGTCCCTCCACTTT
TRBJ2-2	.	TRBV5-4	TRBD1	CASRKRGLANTGELFF	TGTGCCAGCAGGAAGAGGGGGCTTGCGAACACCGGGGAGCTGTTTTTT
TRBJ1-3	.	TRBV27	TRBD1	CASSDRTGGELSGNTIYF	TGTGCCAGCAGCGATCGGACAGGGGGCGAGTTGTCCGGAAACACCATATATTTT
TRBJ2-2	.	TRBV7-9	.	CASSFNGDLIRELFF	TGTGCCAGCAGCTTCAATGGGGACTTAATCCGGGAGCTGTTTTTT
TRBJ1-1	.	TRBV7-2	.	CASSLGGSNREAFF	TGTGCCAGCAGCTTAGGTGGGAGTAACCGTGAAGCTTTCTTT
TRBJ1-6	.	TRBV21-1	.	CASSPGTVNSPLHF	TGTGCCAGCAGCCCCGGGACAGTCAACTCACCCCTCCACTTT
TRBJ2-6	.	TRBV2	TRBD1	CASSSDRGFGANVLTF	TGTGCCAGCAGTTCCGACAGGGGGTTTGGGGCCAACGTCCTGACTTTC
TRBJ1-2	.	TRBV7-9	TRBD1	CASSLSPDRGLNYGYTF	TGTGCCAGCAGCTTAAGTCCGGACAGGGGCCTTAACTATGGCTACACCTTC
TRBJ2-7	.	TRBV4-1	.	CASSPIPGNGSSYEQYF	TGCGCCAGCAGCCCCATACCCGGGAACGGGAGCTCCTACGAGCAGTACTTC
TRBJ2-4	.	TRBV19	.	CASSMEGGTIGIAKNIQYF	TGTGCCAGTAGTATGGAGGGCGGGACAATCGGAATAGCCAAAAACATTCAGTACTTC
TRBJ1-2	.	TRBV3-1/TRBV3-2	TRBD1	CASSQGTGLNYGYTF	TGTGCCAGCAGCCAAGGGACAGGGCTTAACTATGGCTACACCTTC
TRBJ2-1	.	TRBV5-1	TRBD1	CASSLGQGAFNEQFF	TGCGCCAGCAGCTTGGGACAGGGGGCATTCAATGAGCAGTTCTTC
TRBJ2-5	.	TRBV2	.	CASSEIYETQYF	TGTGCCAGCAGTGAAATTTATGAGACCCAGTACTTC
TRBJ2-2	.	TRBV28	TRBD1	CATGQGNTGELFF	TGTGCAACGGGACAGGGGAACACCGGGGAGCTGTTTTTT
TRBJ1-6	.	TRBV7-8	.	CASSLGSMGSYNSPLHF	TGTGCCAGCAGCTTAGGATCTATGGGATCCTATAATTCACCCCTCCACTTT
TRBJ2-5	.	TRBV2	.	CASTSLETQYF	TGTGCCAGTACTTCCCTAGAGACCCAGTACTTC
TRBJ2-3	.	TRBV7-2	TRBD2	CASSWGTSATQYF	TGTGCCAGCAGCTGGGGGACTAGCGCTACGCAGTATTTT
TRBJ2-3	.	TRBV5-1	TRBD1	CASSSGFGTGTDTQYF	TGCGCCAGCAGCTCTGGCTTTGGGACAGGGACAGATACGCAGTATTTT
TRBJ2-3	.	TRBV3-1/TRBV3-2	.	CASSQDLGTQYF	TGTGCCAGCAGCCAAGATCTCGGTACGCAGTATTTT
TRBJ1-1	.	TRBV29-1	.	CSVVTQIEAFF	TGCAGCGTTGTCACACAGATAGAAGCTTTCTTT
TRBJ1-1	.	TRBV7-9	TRBD1	CASSLDRGRTEAFF	TGTGCCAGCAGCCTCGACAGGGGAAGAACTGAAGCTTTCTTT
TRBJ1-5	.	TRBV27	.	CANSPQINQPQHF	TGTGCCAACTCACCCCAGATCAATCAGCCCCAGCATTTT
TRBJ2-5	.	TRBV6-6	.	CASSSKETQYF	TGTGCCAGCAGTTCCAAAGAGACCCAGTACTTC
TRBJ1-2	.	TRBV25-1	TRBD1	CASRGQGMVSYGYTF	TGTGCCAGCAGGGGACAGGGTATGGTTAGCTATGGCTACACCTTC
TRBJ2-1	.	TRBV19	.	CASALQGSSYNEQFF	TGTGCCAGCGCCCTCCAGGGGTCCTCCTACAATGAGCAGTTCTTC
TRBJ1-5	.	TRBV28	TRBD1	CASSPGQDNQPQHF	TGTGCCAGCAGTCCCGGACAGGACAATCAGCCCCAGCATTTT
TRBJ2-1	.	TRBV11-1	.	CASSSGQSSYNEQFF	TGTGCCAGCAGCTCAGGGCAGAGCTCCTACAATGAGCAGTTCTTC
TRBJ1-5	.	TRBV7-2	TRBD1	CASSLRTGGFLDQPQHF	TGTGCCAGCAGCCTCCGGACAGGGGGCTTCTTAGATCAGCCCCAGCATTTT
TRBJ2-1	few	TRBV10-3	.	CAISGGGAPGQQFF	TGTGCCATCAGTGGTGGGGGGGCCCCTGGTCAGCAGTTCTTC
TRBJ1-3	.	TRBV7-9	.	CASSLEGGGNTIYF	TGTGCCAGCAGCTTAGAGGGTGGCGGAAACACCATATATTTT
TRBJ2-3	.	TRBV28	.	CATTASSTDTQYF	TGTGCCACCACAGCCTCTAGCACAGATACGCAGTATTTT
TRBJ2-1	once	TRBV7-6	TRBD1	CASSLPPGQGGFYNEQFF	TGTGCCAGCAGCTTACCCCCAGGACAGGGTGGGTTCTACAATGAGCAGTTCTTC
TRBJ1-2	.	TRBV21-1	.	CASINSSTSFLF	TGTGCCAGCATAAACTCCTCTACAAGCTTCCTCTTC
TRBJ2-7	.	TRBV18	TRBD1	CASSPGQGRTYEQYF	TGTGCCAGCTCACCAGGACAGGGAAGAACGTACGAGCAGTACTTC
TRBJ1-3	.	TRBV30	TRBD1	CAWSGRGRGNTIYF	TGTGCCTGGAGTGGGAGGGGGCGAGGAAACACCATATATTTT
TRBJ1-6	.	TRBV3-1/TRBV3-2	TRBD1	CASSQEVKQGSPLHF	TGTGCCAGCAGCCAAGAGGTAAAACAGGGGTCACCCCTCCACTTT
TRBJ2-1	.	TRBV4-3	TRBD2	CASSLRTSGGPYNEQFF	TGCGCCAGCAGCCTTAGGACTAGCGGGGGCCCCTACAATGAGCAGTTCTTC
TRBJ1-1	.	TRBV7-9	.	CASSPGAALNTEAFF	TGTGCCAGCAGCCCCGGTGCAGCTTTGAACACTGAAGCTTTCTTT
TRBJ2-1	few	TRBV5-8	.	CASSRIAGAGGRGNEQFF	TGTGCCAGCAGCCGAATAGCGGGAGCAGGGGGCCGCGGCAATGAGCAGTTCTTC
TRBJ1-1	.	TRBV6-5	.	CASSPNRDGGAFF	TGTGCCAGCAGCCCCAACAGGGATGGTGGAGCTTTCTTT
TRBJ1-4	once	TRBV2	TRBD1	CASSVSDSRDRGIPTNEKLFF	TGTGCCAGCAGTGTATCTGACTCCCGGGACAGGGGAATTCCTACTAATGAAAAACTGTTTTTT
TRBJ2-1	.	TRBV5-5	.	CASSARLVQEQFF	TGTGCCAGCAGCGCGAGACTAGTTCAGGAACAGTTCTTC
TRBJ1-4	.	TRBV7-9	.	CASTPGGYEKLFF	TGTGCCAGCACCCCCGGGGGTTATGAAAAACTGTTTTTT
TRBJ1-5	.	TRBV4-3	.	CASSQSTNQPQHF	TGCGCCAGCAGCCAATCGACAAATCAGCCCCAGCATTTT